This TCR beta chain was retrieved from a study of shared clonotypes between healthy human individuals. The sample holds a few counts of this clone. The CDR3 runs to 13 residues. The germline V and J ends were trimmed by 4 bases and 6 bases, with 13 bases remaining between them. Germline V gives CDR1 SGHRS, CDR2 YFSETQ. Clones were sequenced by immunoSEQ multiplex PCR, and TCRdb holds only the in-frame ones, with some missing. Of about 1 million clones in the sample, around 74% were seen once. The material sequenced was memory CD4+ T cells sorted from blood. Specified subset: CD45RA-negative fraction. The chain is built from TRBV5-1 and TRBJ1-2; possible D gene TRBD1, 6 bases. The TCR originated in a man aged 18 to 29 in good health. CDR3 region: CASSLGQRDGYTF. The CDR3 DNA follows: TGCGCCAGCAGCCTGGGACAACGGGATGGCTACACCTTC.